This is a list of T cell receptor beta chains from one sample in a study of shared clonotypes between healthy human individuals. Profiled with immunoSEQ multiplex PCR; TCRdb holds only in-frame clones, not every one. The repertoire holds almost 700,000 clones, 92% seen once, with 24% in the top ten. Material: naive CD8+ T cells sorted from blood. Receptor source: a man under 40 in good health. The CDR3 runs from the conserved cysteine through the conserved F or W. The D gene is left open where the match is weak. Clone size, where shown, is once, few, many, or a class for clones that have expanded.

V gene: TRBV14
J gene: TRBJ2-7
CDR3 length: 16
clone size: once
D gene: TRBD1
CDR3 protein: CASSLHGAGGDYEQYF
CDR3 DNA: TGTGCCAGCAGCCTTCACGGGGCAGGGGGCGATTACGAGCAGTACTTC

V gene: TRBV28
J gene: TRBJ1-1
CDR3 length: 16
clone size: .
D gene: .
CDR3 protein: CASSHRVPRRNTEAFF
CDR3 DNA: TGTGCCAGCAGCCACAGGGTCCCACGGAGGAACACTGAAGCTTTCTTT

V gene: TRBV9
J gene: TRBJ2-2
CDR3 length: 18
clone size: .
D gene: TRBD2
CDR3 protein: CASSASGTSGANTGELFF
CDR3 DNA: TGTGCCAGCAGCGCCTCAGGGACTAGCGGAGCGAACACCGGGGAGCTGTTTTTT

V gene: TRBV11-3
J gene: TRBJ2-1
CDR3 length: 16
clone size: .
D gene: TRBD2
CDR3 protein: CASTLPGTSSWCEQFF
CDR3 DNA: TGTGCCAGCACCCTACCGGGGACTAGCAGTTGGTGTGAGCAGTTCTTC

V gene: TRBV4-2
J gene: TRBJ2-1
CDR3 length: 16
clone size: .
D gene: TRBD2
CDR3 protein: CASSQAGTSGYNEQFF
CDR3 DNA: TGTGCCAGCAGCCAGGCTGGGACTAGCGGATACAATGAGCAGTTCTTC

V gene: TRBV9
J gene: TRBJ2-7
CDR3 length: 15
clone size: .
D gene: TRBD1
CDR3 protein: CASSTTGTAGDEQYF
CDR3 DNA: TGTGCCAGCAGCACAACAGGGACAGCCGGGGACGAGCAGTACTTC

V gene: TRBV19
J gene: TRBJ1-5
CDR3 length: 15
clone size: .
D gene: .
CDR3 protein: CASSITEYSNQPQHF
CDR3 DNA: TGTGCCAGTAGTATTACGGAATATAGCAATCAGCCCCAGCATTTT

V gene: TRBV28
J gene: TRBJ2-3
CDR3 length: 17
clone size: .
D gene: .
CDR3 protein: CASNYATTRTPTDTQYF
CDR3 DNA: TGTGCCAGCAATTACGCGACTACCCGGACACCCACAGATACGCAGTATTTT

V gene: TRBV7-9
J gene: TRBJ2-5
CDR3 length: 15
clone size: .
D gene: TRBD2
CDR3 protein: CASSLGLAGSETQYF
CDR3 DNA: TGTGCCAGCAGCTTAGGGCTAGCGGGCTCCGAGACCCAGTACTTC

V gene: TRBV9
J gene: TRBJ2-7
CDR3 length: 16
clone size: .
D gene: TRBD2
CDR3 protein: CASSPYLAGGSYEQYF
CDR3 DNA: TGTGCCAGCAGCCCTTACCTAGCGGGGGGCTCCTACGAGCAGTACTTC

V gene: TRBV7-6
J gene: TRBJ2-3
CDR3 length: 14
clone size: once
D gene: .
CDR3 protein: CASSLLRESDTQYF
CDR3 DNA: TGTGCCAGCAGCTTATTGAGGGAGTCAGATACGCAGTATTTT

V gene: TRBV2
J gene: TRBJ1-2
CDR3 length: 9
clone size: few
D gene: .
CDR3 protein: CGVGYGYTF
CDR3 DNA: TGTGGAGTTGGCTATGGCTACACCTTC

V gene: TRBV13
J gene: TRBJ2-7
CDR3 length: 15
clone size: .
D gene: .
CDR3 protein: CASSLQRVRDYEQYF
CDR3 DNA: TGTGCCAGCAGCTTACAGCGGGTCCGGGACTACGAGCAGTACTTC

V gene: TRBV28
J gene: TRBJ2-1
CDR3 length: 16
clone size: .
D gene: TRBD2
CDR3 protein: CASSRSPGLAGGEQFF
CDR3 DNA: TGTGCCAGCAGCAGATCACCGGGACTAGCGGGAGGTGAGCAGTTCTTC

V gene: TRBV6-5
J gene: TRBJ2-5
CDR3 length: 15
clone size: .
D gene: TRBD1
CDR3 protein: CASSTLPGGQETQYF
CDR3 DNA: TGTGCCAGCAGTACCCTTCCAGGGGGCCAAGAGACCCAGTACTTC

V gene: TRBV29-1
J gene: TRBJ2-7
CDR3 length: 12
clone size: .
D gene: TRBD1
CDR3 protein: CSVATGAYEQYF
CDR3 DNA: TGCAGCGTCGCGACAGGGGCCTACGAGCAGTACTTC

V gene: TRBV27
J gene: TRBJ2-7
CDR3 length: 13
clone size: many
D gene: .
CDR3 protein: CASSPISSYEQYF
CDR3 DNA: TGTGCCAGCAGTCCGATAAGCTCCTACGAGCAGTACTTC

V gene: TRBV9
J gene: TRBJ1-2
CDR3 length: 13
clone size: once
D gene: .
CDR3 protein: CASSATTAYGYTF
CDR3 DNA: TGTGCCAGCAGCGCAACTACCGCCTATGGCTACACCTTC

V gene: TRBV27
J gene: TRBJ1-3
CDR3 length: 15
clone size: once
D gene: .
CDR3 protein: CASSLQWASGNTIYF
CDR3 DNA: TGTGCCAGCAGTTTACAGTGGGCCTCTGGAAACACCATATATTTT

V gene: TRBV7-9
J gene: TRBJ2-5
CDR3 length: 14
clone size: .
D gene: TRBD1
CDR3 protein: CASSLRQGKETQYF
CDR3 DNA: TGTGCCAGCAGCTTGAGACAGGGAAAAGAGACCCAGTACTTC

V gene: TRBV13
J gene: TRBJ2-7
CDR3 length: 15
clone size: .
D gene: TRBD1
CDR3 protein: CASSLSGQGFYEQYF
CDR3 DNA: TGTGCCAGCAGCTTATCTGGACAGGGATTCTACGAGCAGTACTTC

V gene: TRBV28
J gene: TRBJ2-3
CDR3 length: 16
clone size: .
D gene: TRBD2
CDR3 protein: CASSLLAGGSADTQYF
CDR3 DNA: TGTGCCAGCAGTCTACTAGCGGGAGGGTCGGCAGATACGCAGTATTTT

V gene: TRBV9
J gene: TRBJ2-7
CDR3 length: 13
clone size: .
D gene: .
CDR3 protein: CASSEEDRYEQYF
CDR3 DNA: TGTGCCAGCAGCGAGGAGGACCGCTACGAGCAGTACTTC

V gene: TRBV5-7
J gene: TRBJ2-2
CDR3 length: 15
clone size: .
D gene: .
CDR3 protein: CASSFRAENTGELFF
CDR3 DNA: TGTGCCAGCAGCTTTCGAGCGGAGAACACCGGGGAGCTGTTTTTT

V gene: TRBV7-2
J gene: TRBJ1-2
CDR3 length: 15
clone size: .
D gene: .
CDR3 protein: CASSLEGAGGYGYTF
CDR3 DNA: TGTGCCAGCAGCTTAGAAGGGGCAGGCGGGTATGGCTACACCTTC

V gene: TRBV27
J gene: TRBJ2-7
CDR3 length: 14
clone size: .
D gene: TRBD1
CDR3 protein: CASSLGQGRYEQYF
CDR3 DNA: TGTGCCAGCAGTCTGGGACAGGGGAGGTACGAGCAGTACTTC

V gene: TRBV27
J gene: TRBJ2-7
CDR3 length: 14
clone size: .
D gene: TRBD1
CDR3 protein: CASSQTGEAYEQYF
CDR3 DNA: TGTGCCAGCAGTCAGACAGGGGAGGCCTACGAGCAGTACTTC

V gene: TRBV7-9
J gene: TRBJ2-2
CDR3 length: 16
clone size: .
D gene: .
CDR3 protein: CASSLRAESNTGELFF
CDR3 DNA: TGTGCCAGCAGCTTGCGAGCGGAGTCGAACACCGGGGAGCTGTTTTTT

V gene: TRBV29-1
J gene: TRBJ2-1
CDR3 length: 14
clone size: once
D gene: TRBD2
CDR3 protein: CSVERGSLSNEQFF
CDR3 DNA: TGCAGCGTTGAACGCGGGAGCTTGAGCAATGAGCAGTTCTTC

V gene: TRBV10-1
J gene: TRBJ2-7
CDR3 length: 14
clone size: .
D gene: .
CDR3 protein: CASSDGGNRGEQYF
CDR3 DNA: TGCGCCAGCAGTGATGGCGGGAACCGGGGCGAGCAGTACTTC

V gene: TRBV5-1
J gene: TRBJ2-2
CDR3 length: 14
clone size: .
D gene: .
CDR3 protein: CASSLPQNTGELFF
CDR3 DNA: TGCGCCAGCAGCTTGCCACAGAACACCGGGGAGCTGTTTTTT

V gene: TRBV30
J gene: TRBJ2-1
CDR3 length: 11
clone size: .
D gene: .
CDR3 protein: CACIQGGEQFF
CDR3 DNA: TGTGCCTGTATACAGGGCGGTGAGCAGTTCTTC

V gene: TRBV9
J gene: TRBJ2-7
CDR3 length: 14
clone size: .
D gene: TRBD1
CDR3 protein: CASSAGDRVDEQYF
CDR3 DNA: TGTGCCAGCAGCGCCGGGGACAGGGTCGACGAGCAGTACTTC

V gene: TRBV7-9
J gene: TRBJ2-7
CDR3 length: 15
clone size: .
D gene: .
CDR3 protein: CASSSSRDSSYEQYF
CDR3 DNA: TGTGCCAGCAGCTCATCCCGGGACTCCTCCTACGAGCAGTACTTC

V gene: TRBV4-3
J gene: TRBJ2-3
CDR3 length: 15
clone size: .
D gene: .
CDR3 protein: CASSQDGGSTDTQYF
CDR3 DNA: TGCGCCAGCAGCCAAGATGGCGGCAGCACAGATACGCAGTATTTT

V gene: TRBV9
J gene: TRBJ2-1
CDR3 length: 12
clone size: .
D gene: .
CDR3 protein: CASSVESGGQFF
CDR3 DNA: TGTGCCAGCAGCGTAGAATCCGGAGGGCAGTTCTTC

V gene: TRBV18
J gene: TRBJ2-7
CDR3 length: 14
clone size: .
D gene: TRBD1
CDR3 protein: CASSPGTGLYEQYF
CDR3 DNA: TGTGCCAGCTCACCAGGGACAGGACTCTACGAGCAGTACTTC

V gene: TRBV27
J gene: TRBJ1-5
CDR3 length: 14
clone size: .
D gene: .
CDR3 protein: CASSYLGGNQPQHF
CDR3 DNA: TGTGCCAGCTCGTATCTAGGGGGAAATCAGCCCCAGCATTTT

V gene: TRBV13
J gene: TRBJ2-7
CDR3 length: 13
clone size: few
D gene: TRBD1
CDR3 protein: CASRAGTGGEQYF
CDR3 DNA: TGTGCCAGCAGGGCCGGGACAGGGGGCGAGCAGTACTTC

V gene: TRBV2
J gene: TRBJ2-7
CDR3 length: 10
clone size: .
D gene: .
CDR3 protein: CASRGDEQYF
CDR3 DNA: TGTGCCAGCAGAGGTGACGAGCAGTACTTC

V gene: TRBV2
J gene: TRBJ2-7
CDR3 length: 14
clone size: .
D gene: .
CDR3 protein: CASSEGRLSYEQYF
CDR3 DNA: TGTGCCAGCAGTGAGGGTCGGCTCTCCTACGAGCAGTACTTC

V gene: TRBV13
J gene: TRBJ2-1
CDR3 length: 14
clone size: .
D gene: TRBD2
CDR3 protein: CASSSGLDYNEQFF
CDR3 DNA: TGTGCCAGCAGCTCGGGACTAGATTACAATGAGCAGTTCTTC

V gene: TRBV15
J gene: TRBJ2-5
CDR3 length: 16
clone size: .
D gene: .
CDR3 protein: CATSRQGRDFRETQYF
CDR3 DNA: TGTGCCACCAGCAGACAAGGCCGGGACTTTCGGGAGACCCAGTACTTC

V gene: TRBV7-8
J gene: TRBJ2-7
CDR3 length: 16
clone size: .
D gene: TRBD2
CDR3 protein: CASSWASGSTPYEQYF
CDR3 DNA: TGTGCCAGCAGCTGGGCGAGCGGGAGTACCCCCTACGAGCAGTACTTC

V gene: TRBV11-2
J gene: TRBJ2-5
CDR3 length: 16
clone size: .
D gene: TRBD2
CDR3 protein: CASSRGTSGYQETQYF
CDR3 DNA: TGTGCCAGCAGCCGTGGGACTAGCGGGTACCAAGAGACCCAGTACTTC

V gene: TRBV7-9
J gene: TRBJ2-7
CDR3 length: 15
clone size: .
D gene: .
CDR3 protein: CASSQGGETYERQYF
CDR3 DNA: TGTGCCAGCAGCCAGGGGGGGGAGACCTACGAGCGGCAGTACTTC